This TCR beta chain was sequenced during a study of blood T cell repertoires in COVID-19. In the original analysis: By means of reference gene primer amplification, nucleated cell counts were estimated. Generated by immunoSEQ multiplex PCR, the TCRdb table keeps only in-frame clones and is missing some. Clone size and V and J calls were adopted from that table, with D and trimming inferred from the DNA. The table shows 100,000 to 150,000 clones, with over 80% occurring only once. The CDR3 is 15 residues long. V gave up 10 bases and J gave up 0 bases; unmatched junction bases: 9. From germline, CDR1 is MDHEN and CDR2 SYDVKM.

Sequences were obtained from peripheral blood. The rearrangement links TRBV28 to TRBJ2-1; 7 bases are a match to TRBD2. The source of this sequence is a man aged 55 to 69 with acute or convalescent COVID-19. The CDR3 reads CATALGGSSYNEQFF. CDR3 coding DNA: TGTGCCACGGCCCTGGGCGGGAGCTCCTACAATGAGCAGTTCTTC. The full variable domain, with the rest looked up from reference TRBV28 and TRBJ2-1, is DVKVTQSSRYLVKRTGEKVFLECVQDMDHENMFWYRQDPGLGLRLIYFSYDVKMKEKGDIPEGYSVSREKKERFSLILESASTNQTSMYLCATALGGSSYNEQFFGPGTRLTVL.